The rows below give T cell receptor beta chains drawn from one sample of a study of shared T cell receptors in the human thymus. The table came from immunoSEQ multiplex PCR; TCRdb's copy has only in-frame clones and leaves some out. This sample has about 380,000 clones, with over 90% found just once. Source material: thymocytes. The receptors were sampled from a human donor. Each CDR3 is given with its conserved first and last residue. D genes are given only for firm matches. Clone size is shown for a subset of rows, as once, few, many or a class of expanded clone.

>TRBJ2-7|once|TRBV6-1|TRBD1
CASSEPRQGALYEQYF
TGTGCCAGCAGTGAACCACGACAGGGGGCTCTTTACGAGCAGTACTTC
>TRBJ1-2|NA|TRBV28|NA
CASSLEGRAANYGYTF
TGTGCCAGCAGTTTAGAGGGCAGAGCAGCTAACTATGGCTACACCTTC
>TRBJ1-2|NA|TRBV7-9|TRBD1
CASSPSPTGGLYGYTF
TGTGCCAGCAGCCCAAGCCCCACAGGGGGCCTCTATGGCTACACCTTC
>TRBJ2-1|few|TRBV5-1|NA
CASSSPPEQFF
TGCGCCAGCAGCTCCCCTCCTGAGCAGTTCTTC
>TRBJ2-7|once|TRBV6-5|TRBD1
CASSYSKDRTYEQYF
TGTGCCAGCAGTTACTCTAAGGACAGGACGTACGAGCAGTACTTC
>TRBJ2-7|NA|TRBV5-4|TRBD1
CASSLEGKGAGEQYF
TGTGCCAGCAGCTTGGAGGGCAAGGGGGCTGGGGAGCAGTACTTC
>TRBJ2-5|NA|TRBV11-3|TRBD2
CASSPGAPGTSGRAGETQYF
TGTGCCAGCAGCCCCGGCGCCCCCGGGACTAGCGGGAGGGCTGGGGAGACCCAGTACTTC
>TRBJ2-3|NA|TRBV6-5|TRBD2
CASTTGLAGFATQYF
TGTGCCAGCACTACGGGACTAGCGGGCTTCGCTACGCAGTATTTT
>TRBJ2-1|NA|TRBV27|TRBD1
CASSLGDRGPSYNEQFF
TGTGCCAGCAGCCTTGGGGACAGGGGACCGTCCTACAATGAGCAGTTCTTC
>TRBJ2-7|once|TRBV19|TRBD2
CASSDRLAPPGTYEQYF
TGTGCCAGTAGTGACAGACTAGCCCCCCCAGGAACCTACGAGCAGTACTTC
>TRBJ2-7|NA|TRBV7-2|TRBD2
CASSLLSGRDVRYEQYF
TGTGCCAGCAGCCTACTAAGCGGGAGAGATGTAAGGTACGAGCAGTACTTC
>TRBJ2-2|NA|TRBV27|NA
CASSFLSTAWGLAEENTGELFF
TGTGCCAGCAGTTTCCTGTCGACGGCCTGGGGGCTAGCGGAAGAGAACACCGGGGAGCTGTTTTTT
>TRBJ2-3|NA|TRBV10-3|NA
CAISESMPTGLFTDTQYF
TGTGCCATCAGTGAGTCGATGCCGACTGGACTTTTCACAGATACGCAGTATTTT
>TRBJ1-4|once|TRBV18|NA
CASSKSGTGGEKLFF
TGTGCCAGCTCAAAATCAGGGACCGGAGGTGAAAAACTGTTTTTT
>TRBJ2-1|NA|TRBV14|NA
CASSQDHARISYNEQFF
TGTGCCAGCAGCCAAGATCACGCCCGTATCTCCTACAATGAGCAGTTCTTC
>TRBJ2-2|NA|TRBV5-1|TRBD1
CASSFTGQGDTGELFF
TGCGCCAGCAGCTTTACGGGACAGGGCGACACCGGGGAGCTGTTTTTT
>TRBJ1-2|NA|TRBV6-5|TRBD1
CASKTTGTPYTF
TGTGCCAGCAAGACGACAGGGACCCCCTACACCTTC
>TRBJ2-7|NA|TRBV5-6|TRBD2
CASSPPREASGYEQYF
TGTGCCAGCAGCCCCCCCCGGGAGGCTAGCGGTTACGAGCAGTACTTC
>TRBJ2-7|NA|TRBV5-1|TRBD2
CASSLVVAAGGEQYF
TGCGCCAGCAGCTTGGTAGTCGCCGCGGGGGGCGAGCAGTACTTC
>TRBJ2-7|NA|TRBV27|NA
CASSSRDSNYEQYF
TGTGCCAGCAGTTCCCGGGACTCAAACTACGAGCAGTACTTC
>TRBJ2-7|NA|TRBV4-1|NA
CASSQQVGREQYF
TGCGCCAGCAGCCAACAGGTCGGTCGCGAGCAGTACTTC
>TRBJ2-5|NA|TRBV11-2|NA
CASSLSGARVKETQYF
TGTGCCAGCAGCTTATCGGGGGCGAGGGTGAAAGAGACCCAGTACTTC
>TRBJ1-1|NA|TRBV4-3|NA
CASSQDGGDGAFF
TGCGCCAGCAGCCAAGATGGGGGCGATGGAGCTTTCTTT
>TRBJ2-3|NA|TRBV28|NA
CASSLCRALPPEDTQYF
TGTGCCAGCAGTTTATGCAGAGCTCTGCCTCCGGAAGATACGCAGTATTTT
>TRBJ2-5|NA|TRBV11-2|NA
CASSLEEGRRETQYF
TGTGCCAGCAGCTTAGAGGAGGGGAGGAGGGAGACCCAGTACTTC
>TRBJ1-3|NA|TRBV7-9|NA
CASSFIGETGNTIYF
TGTGCCAGCAGCTTTATCGGGGAAACTGGAAACACCATATATTTT
>TRBJ1-2|NA|TRBV7-3|NA
CASSLVTGYSNYGYTF
TGTGCCAGCAGCCTGGTTACAGGATATTCTAACTATGGCTACACCTTC
>TRBJ2-7|NA|TRBV9|TRBD2
CASSFRLAGVDEQYF
TGTGCCAGCAGCTTCAGACTAGCGGGAGTTGACGAGCAGTACTTC
>TRBJ1-2|NA|TRBV27|TRBD1
CASRTGGDNGYTF
TGTGCCAGCAGGACAGGGGGCGATAATGGCTACACCTTC
>TRBJ2-7|few|TRBV7-9|NA
CASSLNNAWQYF
TGTGCCAGCAGCTTAAATAACGCATGGCAGTACTTC
>TRBJ2-7|once|TRBV7-2|NA
CASISGGGHEQYF
TGTGCCAGCATCTCTGGGGGGGGCCACGAGCAGTACTTC
>TRBJ1-2|NA|TRBV4-3|TRBD1
CASSQHAGGTYGYTF
TGCGCCAGCAGCCAACACGCAGGGGGGACCTATGGCTACACCTTC
>TRBJ2-7|NA|TRBV5-1|NA
CASSSTSRAKGGEQYF
TGCGCCAGCAGCTCCACCTCCCGGGCGAAAGGGGGCGAGCAGTACTTC
>TRBJ2-1|NA|TRBV4-1|NA
CASSQRRATPKADNEQFF
TGCGCCAGCAGCCAAAGAAGAGCGACCCCAAAAGCGGACAATGAGCAGTTCTTC
>TRBJ2-7|NA|TRBV13|TRBD1
CASSPDREGYEQYF
TGTGCCAGCAGCCCCGACAGGGAAGGATACGAGCAGTACTTC
>TRBJ1-4|NA|TRBV6-1|NA
CASSEGWTVPEKLFF
TGTGCCAGCAGTGAAGGGTGGACAGTCCCGGAAAAACTGTTTTTT
>TRBJ1-1|NA|TRBV21-1|NA
CASNYRSDGNTEAFF
TGTGCCAGCAATTACAGGTCAGACGGGAACACTGAAGCTTTCTTT
>TRBJ1-2|NA|TRBV28|TRBD1
CASSFAWARTGGDYGYTF
TGTGCCAGCAGTTTTGCGTGGGCTCGGACAGGGGGCGACTATGGCTACACCTTC
>TRBJ2-2|NA|TRBV19|NA
CASSIYGGTGELFF
TGTGCCAGTAGTATATACGGGGGCACCGGGGAGCTGTTTTTT
>TRBJ2-1|NA|TRBV18|NA
CASSWGRLDNEQFF
TGTGCCAGCTCATGGGGGCGCCTGGACAATGAGCAGTTCTTC
>TRBJ2-1|NA|TRBV4-3|TRBD2
CASSQPDPGGSKYNEQFF
TGCGCCAGCAGCCAACCCGATCCTGGCGGGAGTAAGTACAATGAGCAGTTCTTC
>TRBJ2-1|NA|TRBV10-3|TRBD2
CAISGLAGGPSGYNEQFF
TGTGCCATCAGTGGACTAGCGGGAGGGCCATCGGGCTACAATGAGCAGTTCTTC
>TRBJ2-3|NA|TRBV4-1|NA
CASSQEGGAPSDTQYF
TGCGCCAGCAGCCAAGAAGGTGGGGCGCCCTCAGATACGCAGTATTTT
>TRBJ2-3|NA|TRBV6-4|NA
CATSGELDTQYF
TGTGCCACCTCGGGGGAGCTTGATACGCAGTATTTT
>TRBJ1-6|NA|TRBV6-5|TRBD1
CASSYSTGGWSPLHF
TGTGCCAGCAGTTACTCGACAGGGGGTTGGTCACCCCTCCACTTT
>TRBJ2-1|NA|TRBV30|NA
CAWSEGSYNEQFF
TGTGCCTGGAGTGAAGGTAGTTACAATGAGCAGTTCTTC
>TRBJ2-1|once|TRBV5-1|NA
CASSPRAVMPYNEQFF
TGCGCCAGCAGCCCCCGGGCAGTGATGCCCTACAATGAGCAGTTCTTC
>TRBJ1-1|NA|TRBV27|TRBD1
CASSLSRGQGNTEAFF
TGTGCCAGCAGTTTAAGCAGGGGGCAAGGGAACACTGAAGCTTTCTTT
>TRBJ1-1|NA|TRBV9|TRBD1
CASSDRGQGAQDEAFF
TGTGCCAGCAGCGACCGGGGACAGGGGGCGCAGGATGAAGCTTTCTTT
>TRBJ2-7|NA|TRBV6-6|NA
CASSKGPSRDVYEQYF
TGTGCCAGCAGTAAGGGGCCGTCGCGGGACGTATACGAGCAGTACTTC
>TRBJ1-2|NA|TRBV4-1|NA
CASSHYDGHDGYGYTF
TGCGCCAGCAGCCATTACGATGGGCACGATGGCTATGGCTACACCTTC
>TRBJ1-4|NA|TRBV11-2|NA
CASSQYTGQYNEKLFF
TGTGCCAGCAGCCAATATACAGGGCAGTATAATGAAAAACTGTTTTTT
>TRBJ1-5|NA|TRBV27|TRBD1
CASSPIHDRVYYSIYSNQPQHF
TGTGCCAGCAGTCCCATTCATGACAGGGTGTACTATAGTATCTATAGCAATCAGCCCCAGCATTTT